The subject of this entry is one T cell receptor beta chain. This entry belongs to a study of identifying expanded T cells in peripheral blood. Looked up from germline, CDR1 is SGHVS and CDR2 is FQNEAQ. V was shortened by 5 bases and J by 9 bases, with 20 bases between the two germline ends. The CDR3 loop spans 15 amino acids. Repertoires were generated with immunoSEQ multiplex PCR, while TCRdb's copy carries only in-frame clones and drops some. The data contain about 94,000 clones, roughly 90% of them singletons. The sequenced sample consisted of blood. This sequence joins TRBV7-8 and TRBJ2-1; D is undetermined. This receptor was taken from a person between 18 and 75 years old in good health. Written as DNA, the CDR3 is TGTGCCAGCAGCCCCCAGCGCCTAGTGAAGGGTGAGCAGTTCTTC. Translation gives CASSPQRLVKGEQFF.